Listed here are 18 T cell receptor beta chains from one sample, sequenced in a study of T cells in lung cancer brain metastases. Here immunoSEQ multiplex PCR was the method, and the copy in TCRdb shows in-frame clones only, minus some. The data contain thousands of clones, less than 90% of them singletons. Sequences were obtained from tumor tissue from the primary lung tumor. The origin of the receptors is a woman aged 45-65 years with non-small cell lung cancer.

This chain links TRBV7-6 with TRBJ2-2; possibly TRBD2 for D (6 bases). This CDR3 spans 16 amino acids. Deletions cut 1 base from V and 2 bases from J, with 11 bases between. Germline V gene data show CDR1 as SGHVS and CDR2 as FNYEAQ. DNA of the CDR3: TGTGCCAGCAGCTTAGTTCACGGGGGTAACACCGGGGAGCTGTTTTTT. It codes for CASSLVHGGNTGELFF.

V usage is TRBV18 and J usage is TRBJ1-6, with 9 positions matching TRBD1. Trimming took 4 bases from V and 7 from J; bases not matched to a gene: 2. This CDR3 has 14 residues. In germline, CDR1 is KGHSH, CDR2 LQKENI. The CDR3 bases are TGTGCCAGCTCACAGGACAGGGGCAATTCACCCCTCCACTTT. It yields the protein CASSQDRGNSPLHF.

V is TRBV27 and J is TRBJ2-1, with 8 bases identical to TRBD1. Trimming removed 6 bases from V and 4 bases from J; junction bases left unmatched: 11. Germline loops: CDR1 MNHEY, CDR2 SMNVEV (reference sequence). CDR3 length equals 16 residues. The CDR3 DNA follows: TGTGCCAGCAGATTCTTGACAGGGGCCCGATACAATGAGCAGTTCTTC. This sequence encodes CASRFLTGARYNEQFF.

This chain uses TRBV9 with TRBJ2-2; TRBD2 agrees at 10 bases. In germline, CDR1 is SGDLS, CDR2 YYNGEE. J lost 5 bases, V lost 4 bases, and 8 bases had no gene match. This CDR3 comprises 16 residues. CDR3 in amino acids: CASSLSGGLNTGELFF. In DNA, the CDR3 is TGTGCCAGCAGCCTTAGCGGGGGGCTCAATACCGGGGAGCTGTTTTTT.

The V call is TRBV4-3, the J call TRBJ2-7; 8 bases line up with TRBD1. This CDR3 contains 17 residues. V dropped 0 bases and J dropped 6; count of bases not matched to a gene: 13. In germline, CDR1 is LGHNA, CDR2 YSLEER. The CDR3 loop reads CASSQDLVGRGQGEQYF. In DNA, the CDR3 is TGCGCCAGCAGCCAAGATCTTGTGGGCAGGGGGCAAGGCGAGCAGTACTTC.

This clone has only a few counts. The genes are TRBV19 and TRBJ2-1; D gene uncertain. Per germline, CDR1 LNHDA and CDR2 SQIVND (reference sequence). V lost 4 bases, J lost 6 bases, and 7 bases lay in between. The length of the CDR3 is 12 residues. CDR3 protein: CASSNMGNEQFF. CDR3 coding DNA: TGTGCCAGTAGTAACATGGGCAATGAGCAGTTCTTC. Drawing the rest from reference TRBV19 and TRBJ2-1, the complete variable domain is DGGITQSPKYLFRKEGQNVTLSCEQNLNHDAMYWYRQDPGQGLRLIYYSQIVNDFQKGDIAEGYSVSREKKESFPLTVTSAQKNPTAFYLCASSNMGNEQFFGPGTRLTVL.

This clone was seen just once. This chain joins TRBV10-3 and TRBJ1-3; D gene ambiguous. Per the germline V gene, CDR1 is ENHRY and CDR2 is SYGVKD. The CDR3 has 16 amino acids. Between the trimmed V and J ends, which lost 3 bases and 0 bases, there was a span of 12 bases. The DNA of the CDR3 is TGTGCCATCAGTGAACCCGGTTCCCCCTCTGGAAACACCATATATTTT. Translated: CAISEPGSPSGNTIYF.

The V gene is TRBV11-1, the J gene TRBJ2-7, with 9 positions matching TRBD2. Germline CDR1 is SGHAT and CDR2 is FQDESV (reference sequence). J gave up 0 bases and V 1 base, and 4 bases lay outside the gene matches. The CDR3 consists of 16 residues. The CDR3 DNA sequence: TGTGCCAGCAGCTTAGAGCGGGGGGATAGCTCCTACGAGCAGTACTTC. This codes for CASSLERGDSSYEQYF.

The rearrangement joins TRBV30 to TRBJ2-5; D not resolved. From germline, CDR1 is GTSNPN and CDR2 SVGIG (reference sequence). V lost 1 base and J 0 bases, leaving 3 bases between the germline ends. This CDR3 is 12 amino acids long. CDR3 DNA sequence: TGTGCCTGGAGTGGAGACCAAGAGACCCAGTACTTC. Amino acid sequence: CAWSGDQETQYF.

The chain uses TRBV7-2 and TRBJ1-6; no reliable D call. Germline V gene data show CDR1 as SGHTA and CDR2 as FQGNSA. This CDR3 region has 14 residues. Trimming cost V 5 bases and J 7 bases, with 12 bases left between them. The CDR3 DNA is TGTGCCAGCAGCCCGACACGGTGGAATTCACCCCTCCACTTT. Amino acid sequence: CASSPTRWNSPLHF.

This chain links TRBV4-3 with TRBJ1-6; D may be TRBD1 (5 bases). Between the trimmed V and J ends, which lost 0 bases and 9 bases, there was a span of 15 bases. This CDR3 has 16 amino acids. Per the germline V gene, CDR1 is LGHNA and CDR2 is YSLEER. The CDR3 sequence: CASSQDLRGQRSPLHF. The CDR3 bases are TGCGCCAGCAGCCAAGATTTGAGAGGACAACGTTCACCCCTCCACTTT.

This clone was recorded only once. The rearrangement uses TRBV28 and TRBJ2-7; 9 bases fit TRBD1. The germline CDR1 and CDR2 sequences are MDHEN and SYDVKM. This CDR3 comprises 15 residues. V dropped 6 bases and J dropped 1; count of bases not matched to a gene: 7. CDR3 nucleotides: TGTGCCAGCAGCCCCTTCGGGACAGGGTCCTACGAGCAGTACTTC. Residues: CASSPFGTGSYEQYF.

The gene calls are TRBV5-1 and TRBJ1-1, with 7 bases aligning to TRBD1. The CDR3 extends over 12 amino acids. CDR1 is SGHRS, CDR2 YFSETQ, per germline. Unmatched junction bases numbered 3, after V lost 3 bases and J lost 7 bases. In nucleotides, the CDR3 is TGCGCCAGCAGCTCGGGACAGCTTGAAGCTTTCTTT. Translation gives CASSSGQLEAFF.

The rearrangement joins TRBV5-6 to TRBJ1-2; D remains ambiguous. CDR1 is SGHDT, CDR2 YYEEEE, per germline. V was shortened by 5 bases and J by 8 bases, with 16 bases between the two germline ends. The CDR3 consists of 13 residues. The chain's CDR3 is CASSPLGLDGYTF. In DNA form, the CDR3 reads TGTGCCAGCAGTCCCCTGGGTTTGGACGGCTACACCTTC.

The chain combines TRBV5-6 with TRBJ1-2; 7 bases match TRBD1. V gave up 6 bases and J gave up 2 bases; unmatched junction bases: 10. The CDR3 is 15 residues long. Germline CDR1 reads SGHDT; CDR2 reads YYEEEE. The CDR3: CASNIQGGGNYGYTF. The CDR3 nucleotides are TGTGCCAGCAACATTCAGGGGGGAGGAAACTATGGCTACACCTTC.

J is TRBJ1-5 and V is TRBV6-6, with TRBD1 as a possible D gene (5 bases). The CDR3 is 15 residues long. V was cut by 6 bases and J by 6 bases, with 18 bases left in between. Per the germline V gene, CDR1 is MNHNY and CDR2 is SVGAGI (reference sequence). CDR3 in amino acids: CASRTEGRPAQPQHF. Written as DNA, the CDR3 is TGTGCCAGCAGGACAGAAGGGCGGCCGGCTCAGCCCCAGCATTTT.

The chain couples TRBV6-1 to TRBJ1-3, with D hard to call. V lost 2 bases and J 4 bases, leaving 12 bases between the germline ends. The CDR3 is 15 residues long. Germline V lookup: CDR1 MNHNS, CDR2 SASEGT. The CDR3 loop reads CASSEPPGSGNTIYF. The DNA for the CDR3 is TGTGCCAGCAGTGAACCCCCCGGGTCCGGAAACACCATATATTTT.

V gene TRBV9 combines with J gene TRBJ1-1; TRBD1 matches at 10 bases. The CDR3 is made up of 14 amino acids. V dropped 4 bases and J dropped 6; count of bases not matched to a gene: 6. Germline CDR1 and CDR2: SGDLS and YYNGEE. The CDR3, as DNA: TGTGCCAGCAGCCGACAGGGGGCAGAAGCTGAAGCTTTCTTT. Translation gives CASSRQGAEAEAFF.